The next 28 T cell receptor beta chains were all read from a single sample in a study of blood T cell repertoires in COVID-19. Clones were sequenced by immunoSEQ multiplex PCR, and TCRdb holds only the in-frame ones, with some missing. The data show approximately 410,000 clones, roughly 89% seen once. The sequencing input was peripheral blood. The receptors here all came from a woman in her twenties or thirties with active or convalescent COVID-19.

This chain links TRBV28 with TRBJ2-1; 10 nucleotides line up with TRBD2. The V gene end was trimmed by 6 bases and the J gene end by 15 bases; junction bases not matched to a gene: 14. CDR3 length: 14 amino acids. Germline V gene sequence: CDR1 MDHEN, CDR2 SYDVKM. CDR3 nucleotide sequence: TGTGCCAGCAGCTTTGGGACTAGCGCTTTCCCAGGGTTCTTC. Its protein product is CASSFGTSAFPGFF.

This sequence joins TRBV2 and TRBJ2-6; 7 bases agree with TRBD1. Germline CDR1 and CDR2: SNHLY and FYNNEI. V was clipped by 0 bases and J by 1 base; unmatched bases: 6. This CDR3 has 18 residues. For the CDR3, the DNA is TGTGCCAGCAGTGAAGCAGAGGGACAGATTTCTGGGGCCAACGTCCTGACTTTC. It is translated as CASSEAEGQISGANVLTF.

The rearrangement uses TRBV18 and TRBJ2-7; perhaps TRBD1 as D (5 bases). V gave up 3 bases and J gave up 0 bases, with 12 bases separating them. The CDR3 has 15 amino acids. The V gene's germline CDR1 is KGHSH and CDR2 LQKENI. In nucleotides, the CDR3 is TGTGCCAGCTCACCTAAACAGGCTAGCTCCTACGAGCAGTACTTC. It encodes CASSPKQASSYEQYF.

The chain links TRBV10-3 to TRBJ2-3; weak D call: TRBD2 (6 bases). This CDR3 region has 16 residues. Germline CDR1 is ENHRY and CDR2 is SYGVKD. V dropped 0 bases and J dropped 4 bases, with 14 bases sitting between them. The CDR3 is CAISESGGGGPDTQYF. CDR3 in DNA: TGTGCCATCAGTGAGTCGGGGGGAGGTGGTCCAGATACGCAGTATTTT.

The rearrangement links TRBV7-6 to TRBJ2-1; 8 bases align to TRBD1. This CDR3 has 16 residues. CDR1 SGHVS and CDR2 FNYEAQ come from the germline V gene. Unmatched junction bases numbered 8, after V lost 5 bases and J lost 2 bases. This CDR3 is CASSTFDRGAYNEQFF. The DNA of the CDR3 is TGTGCCAGCAGCACCTTCGACAGGGGCGCCTACAATGAGCAGTTCTTC.

The V call is TRBV12-3 or TRBV12-4, the J call TRBJ1-5, with D hard to call. The CDR3 is 11 residues long. Trimming cost V 6 bases and J 9 bases, with 9 bases left between them. CDR3: CASSRRGPQHF. For the CDR3, the DNA is TGTGCCAGCAGCCGACGGGGGCCCCAGCATTTT.

This chain links TRBV10-1 with TRBJ2-1; TRBD1 is a possible D gene (5 bases). V was pared by 0 bases and J by 3 bases, with 9 bases between. Germline lookup yields CDR1 WNHNN and CDR2 SYGVQD (reference sequence). The CDR3 spans 15 residues. The CDR3: CASSESAGFYNEQFF. As DNA, the CDR3 is TGCGCCAGCAGTGAGTCGGCAGGGTTCTACAATGAGCAGTTCTTC.

The genes are TRBV19 and TRBJ2-1, with TRBD2 identical over 7 bases. The CDR3 is made up of 17 amino acids. The J segment lost 0 bases and the V segment lost 3 bases, leaving 8 bases of the junction unmatched. Germline V CDR1 and CDR2: LNHDA, SQIVND (reference sequence). The CDR3 DNA reads as TGTGCCAGTAGTATTGAGAATACGGGAGGCTCCTACAATGAGCAGTTCTTC. Its protein is CASSIENTGGSYNEQFF.

This clone was observed a single time. Germline is not matched at one junction end, which may reflect a read error. V gene TRBV5-4 combines with J gene TRBJ2-5, with D possibly TRBD1 on 5 matching bases. The CDR3 covers 15 residues. Germline V gene lookup returns CDR1 SGHNT and CDR2 YYREEE (reference sequence). CDR3 loop: CASSLKETDHETQYF. In DNA form, the CDR3 reads TGTGCCAGCAGCTTGAAGGAGACAGACCACGAGACCCAGTACTTC.

V usage is TRBV19 and J usage is TRBJ1-5, with D possibly TRBD1 on 6 matching bases. CDR1 and CDR2 (germline): LNHDA, SQIVND (reference sequence). V was trimmed by 6 bases and J by 8 bases, leaving 20 bases between them. The CDR3 covers 15 residues. For the CDR3, the DNA is TGTGCCAGTAGGGGGGCAGGGGCTTATCAGGAGCCCCAGCATTTT. It is translated as CASRGAGAYQEPQHF.

The chain employs TRBV9 and TRBJ2-1; the match to TRBD2 covers 8 bases. Germline-derived CDR1 and CDR2 are SGDLS and YYNGEE. CDR3 size: 18 residues. V trimming: 3 bases; J trimming: 1 base; junction bases outside the gene matches: 12. For the CDR3, the DNA is TGTGCCAGCAGCGCCCTAGGGACTAGTGTTGGGTCCTACAATGAGCAGTTCTTC. Amino acids: CASSALGTSVGSYNEQFF.

DNA for the CDR3: TGTGCCAGCAGCCAAGGACTAGCGGGGGCGCTTTCGAACATTCAGTACTTC. This encodes CASSQGLAGALSNIQYF. The chain couples TRBV4-2 to TRBJ2-4, with 12 bases lining up with TRBD2. V trimming: 1 base; J trimming: 7 bases; junction bases outside the gene matches: 8. From germline, CDR1 is LGHNA and CDR2 YNFKEQ. The CDR3 runs 17 residues.

This chain joins TRBV30 and TRBJ1-1, with a weak D call TRBD1 (5 bases). V lost 1 base, J lost 0 bases, and 12 bases lay in between. The CDR3 covers 15 residues. Germline V gene lookup returns CDR1 GTSNPN and CDR2 SVGIG (reference sequence). Written as DNA, the CDR3 is TGTGCCTGGAGTGACGCAGGGAAAATGAACACTGAAGCTTTCTTT. This encodes CAWSDAGKMNTEAFF.

The chain combines TRBV6-1 with TRBJ1-1; no reliable D call. V shed 0 bases and J shed 10 bases, with 9 bases lying between them. The CDR3 length is 12 residues. Germline V CDR1 and CDR2: MNHNS, SASEGT. The CDR3 coding sequence is TGTGCCAGCAGTGAAGCGAGCCCACGAGCTTTCTTT. This translates into CASSEASPRAFF.

The chain links TRBV7-9 to TRBJ2-2; 8 bases agree with TRBD2. Germline-derived CDR1 and CDR2 are SEHNR and FQNEAQ (reference sequence). J lost 4 bases, V lost 5 bases, and 15 bases had no gene match. The CDR3 extends over 18 amino acids. The CDR3 loop is CASSPGPGSGGSTGELFF. For the CDR3, the DNA is TGTGCCAGCAGCCCAGGCCCTGGGAGCGGGGGATCCACCGGGGAGCTGTTTTTT.

This clone has more than one count but fewer than ten. The V call is TRBV14, the J call TRBJ1-3; 9 bases fit TRBD1. The CDR3 length is 17 residues. Germline CDR1 is SGHDN and CDR2 is FVKESK. The J segment lost 2 bases and the V segment lost 5 bases, leaving 10 bases of the junction unmatched. The chain's CDR3 is CASSFAAGTGTGNTIYF. CDR3 coding DNA: TGTGCCAGCAGCTTCGCCGCCGGGACAGGGACTGGAAACACCATATATTTT.

J is TRBJ1-2 and V is TRBV29-1; a weak D match, TRBD1 (5 bases). With 6 bases removed from V and 4 bases from J, the gap between germline ends came to 18 bases. In germline, CDR1 is SQVTM, CDR2 ANQGSEA. This CDR3 contains 14 residues. The CDR3: CSVPGTLISYGYTF. CDR3 coding DNA: TGCAGCGTACCCGGGACTTTAATCTCCTATGGCTACACCTTC.

The chain recombines TRBV5-4 with TRBJ2-5, with D possibly TRBD2 on 5 matching bases. This CDR3 is 13 amino acids long. Germline CDR1 and CDR2: SGHNT and YYREEE (reference sequence). V was shortened by 3 bases and J by 5 bases, with 11 bases between the two germline ends. For the CDR3, the DNA is TGTGCCAGCAGCTGGCCTTCGGGGGAGACCCAGTACTTC. Protein product: CASSWPSGETQYF.

The chain couples TRBV29-1 to TRBJ1-4, with a weak D call TRBD1 (5 bases). Trimming removed 0 bases from V and 3 bases from J, with 11 bases in between. The CDR3 length is 15 residues. The germline V gene has CDR1 SQVTM and CDR2 ANQGSEA. The CDR3 reads CSVEDGTTANEKLFF. CDR3 bases: TGCAGCGTTGAAGATGGTACGACAGCTAATGAAAAACTGTTTTTT.

The chain links TRBV5-1 to TRBJ2-6, with D perhaps matching TRBD2 (5 bases). Trimming left V 2 bases short and J 1 base short, with 13 bases between. Germline values: CDR1 SGHRS, CDR2 YFSETQ. The CDR3 runs 17 residues. The CDR3, as DNA: TGCGCCAGCAGCTTTAGACTGTCGGGATCTGGGGCCAACGTCCTGACTTTC. It translates to CASSFRLSGSGANVLTF. Variable domain in full (rest from reference TRBV5-1 and TRBJ2-6): KAGVTQTPRYLIKTRGQQVTLSCSPISGHRSVSWYQQTPGQGLQFLFEYFSETQRNKGNFPGRFSGRQFSNSRSEMNVSTLELGDSALYLCASSFRLSGSGANVLTFGAGSRLTVL.

The rearrangement joins TRBV23-1 to TRBJ1-2; D is unresolved. TRBV23-1 is sorted into the ORF group, with uncertain function. The ends were cut back, 9 bases at V and 2 bases at J, with 16 bases in the middle. The CDR3 runs to 14 residues. CDR3 bases: TGCGCCAGAGGTGTTCCGGACTGGAACTATGGCTACACCTTC. Protein sequence: CARGVPDWNYGYTF.

The chain employs TRBV19 and TRBJ1-1, with D possibly matching TRBD1 (6 bases). The V end lost 10 bases, the J end lost 0 bases, and 24 bases lay between the germline ends. Per the germline V gene, CDR1 is LNHDA and CDR2 is SQIVND (reference sequence). The CDR3 loop spans 17 amino acids. The CDR3, as DNA: TGTGCCACCGCCACCCGAGGGGGGGGAAGCATGAACACTGAAGCTTTCTTT. Translating gives CATATRGGGSMNTEAFF.

The chain combines TRBV18 with TRBJ2-6, with D perhaps TRBD2 (5 bases). Germline assignment: CDR1 KGHSH and CDR2 LQKENI. V shed 2 bases and J shed 0 bases, with 14 bases lying between them. The CDR3 has 18 amino acids. The CDR3 DNA follows: TGTGCCAGCTCACCAGGGATGAGGGTACCCTCTGGGGCCAACGTCCTGACTTTC. Encoded protein: CASSPGMRVPSGANVLTF.

The CDR3 loop reads CASSSQGAGQPQHF. CDR3 nucleotide sequence: TGCGCCAGCAGCTCTCAGGGGGCAGGACAGCCCCAGCATTTT. This rearrangement joins TRBV4-1 to TRBJ1-5; 8 bases line up with TRBD1. The trim removed 5 bases at V and 7 bases at J, leaving 7 bases unmatched. The germline V gene has CDR1 MGHRA and CDR2 YSYEKL. CDR3 length: 14 amino acids.

The V gene is TRBV2, the J gene TRBJ1-1; 8 bases are a match to TRBD1. The germline CDR1 and CDR2 sequences are SNHLY and FYNNEI. The J segment lost 3 bases and the V segment lost 7 bases, leaving 7 bases of the junction unmatched. The CDR3 length is 14 residues. The CDR3 here is CASTRTGLDTEAFF. The CDR3 nucleotides are TGTGCCAGCACCCGGACAGGGCTGGACACTGAAGCTTTCTTT.

The V gene is TRBV18, the J gene TRBJ1-2; 9 nucleotides align to TRBD1. Germline trimming cut 4 bases from V and 6 bases from J; bases unmatched to any gene: 6. This CDR3 spans 14 amino acids. Germline assignment: CDR1 KGHSH and CDR2 LQKENI. The CDR3 loop reads CASSQQGARNGYTF. DNA of the CDR3: TGTGCCAGCTCACAACAGGGGGCGCGAAATGGCTACACCTTC.

The V gene is TRBV30, the J gene TRBJ1-1; tentatively, D is TRBD1 (5 bases). CDR1 GTSNPN and CDR2 SVGIG come from the germline V gene (reference sequence). Trimming removed 0 bases at V and 1 base at J, with 6 bases between. This CDR3 is built from 13 residues. DNA for the CDR3: TGTGCCTGGAGTGTGACAGAGAACACTGAAGCTTTCTTT. Translated, it gives CAWSVTENTEAFF.

The chain uses TRBV4-1 and TRBJ2-7; no reliable D call. This CDR3 comprises 13 residues. V lost 1 base and J 3 bases, leaving 7 bases between the germline ends. CDR1 and CDR2 (germline): MGHRA, YSYEKL. In DNA form, the CDR3 reads TGCGCCAGCAGCCAAGGCCAGGACTACGAGCAGTACTTC. This sequence encodes CASSQGQDYEQYF.